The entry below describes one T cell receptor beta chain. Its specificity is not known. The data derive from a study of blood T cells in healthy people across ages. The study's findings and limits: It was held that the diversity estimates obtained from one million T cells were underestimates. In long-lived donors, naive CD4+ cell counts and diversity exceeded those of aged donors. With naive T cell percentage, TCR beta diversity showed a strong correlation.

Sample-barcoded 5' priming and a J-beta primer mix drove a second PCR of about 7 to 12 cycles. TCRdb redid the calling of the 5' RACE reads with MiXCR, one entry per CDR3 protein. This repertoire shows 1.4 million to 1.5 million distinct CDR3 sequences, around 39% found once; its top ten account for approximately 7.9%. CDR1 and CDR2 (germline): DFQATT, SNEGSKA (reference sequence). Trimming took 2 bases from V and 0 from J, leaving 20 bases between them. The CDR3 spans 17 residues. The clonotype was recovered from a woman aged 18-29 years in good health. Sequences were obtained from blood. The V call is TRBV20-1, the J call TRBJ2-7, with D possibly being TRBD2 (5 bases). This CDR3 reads CSARPPPSSGSSYEQYF. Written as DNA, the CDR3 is TGCAGTGCTAGACCGCCGCCATCCAGCGGAAGCTCCTACGAGCAGTACTTC.